This TCR beta chain was identified during a study of blood T cell repertoires in COVID-19. Background on the study: Samples came from the United States, Italy and Spain, spanning acute and convalescent COVID-19. Sample material is recorded as cDNA or gDNA derived from T cells, B-cell-depleted T cells, or PBMCs.

V was pared by 2 bases and J by 5 bases, with 5 bases of the junction left unmatched. CDR1 and CDR2 (germline): SGHDT, YYEEEE. The length of the CDR3 is 15 residues. The authors' processing: Estimates of nucleated cell counts were drawn from the amplification of reference gene primers. Profiled with immunoSEQ multiplex PCR; TCRdb holds only in-frame clones, not every one. The V and J calls and clone size were taken over from that table, and D and trimming were inferred from the DNA. Of about 120,000 clones listed, around 80% were seen once; the top ten hold about a sixth. Seattle cases were enrolled at active infection and followed longitudinally.

The V gene is TRBV5-6, the J gene TRBJ2-5, with 11 bases matching TRBD1. The sequence was collected from a man aged 30 to 39 with COVID-19, enrolled during active disease. Sequencing input: peripheral blood. This CDR3 reads CASSFGTGGDETQYF. As DNA, the CDR3 is TGTGCCAGCAGCTTCGGGACAGGGGGAGACGAGACCCAGTACTTC.